Presented here are 5 T cell receptor beta chains from one specimen sequenced in a study of shared clonotypes between healthy human individuals. Only in-frame clones appear in the TCRdb table, and some are missing; sequencing was by immunoSEQ multiplex PCR. Altogether about 2.1 million clones are present, over 85% being singletons, with the ten largest covering roughly 1.7%. Naive CD8 cells lacked CD45RO, underwent positive selection for CCR7 and left out terminally differentiated effector memory CD45RA+ cells. Sample: naive CD8+ T cells from PBMCs. The receptors shown here come from a man between 18 and 29 years old in good health. Some clones in this sample may be carry-over from other donors' samples.

The chain uses TRBV28 and TRBJ1-1; D unresolved. Germline CDR1 MDHEN, CDR2 SYDVKM. V was cut by 3 bases and J by 5 bases, with 13 bases left in between. This CDR3 has 14 amino acids. The CDR3, as DNA: TGTGCCAGCAGTTTTGGATGGGGTCCTACTGAAGCTTTCTTT. Protein: CASSFGWGPTEAFF.

The chain is built from TRBV15 and TRBJ2-3, with D hard to call. The germline V gene encodes CDR1 LNHNV and CDR2 YYDKDF (reference sequence). The CDR3 contains 14 residues. With 3 bases removed from V and 4 bases from J, the gap between germline ends came to 11 bases. The CDR3 here is CATSSRYSSDTQYF. CDR3 DNA: TGTGCCACCAGCAGTCGGTACTCGTCAGATACGCAGTATTTT.

This clone was detected only once. The CDR3 DNA sequence: TGTGCCAGTAGTACGACCAGGGGGACCCAGTACTTC. Its protein is CASSTTRGTQYF. The gene calls are TRBV19 and TRBJ2-5, with a tentative D call TRBD1 (6 bases). The CDR3 runs to 12 residues. Germline V gene data show CDR1 as LNHDA and CDR2 as SQIVND (reference sequence). V gave up 4 bases and J gave up 7 bases, with 10 bases separating them. Complete variable domain (other parts from reference TRBV19 and TRBJ2-5): DGGITQSPKYLFRKEGQNVTLSCEQNLNHDAMYWYRQDPGQGLRLIYYSQIVNDFQKGDIAEGYSVSREKKESFPLTVTSAQKNPTAFYLCASSTTRGTQYFGPGTRLLVL.

The rearrangement joins TRBV5-1 to TRBJ1-1; 10 bases fit TRBD1. This CDR3 region has 15 residues. J gave up 5 bases and V 2 bases, and 6 bases lay outside the gene matches. Germline lookup yields CDR1 SGHRS and CDR2 YFSETQ. The CDR3 loop is CASSLSTGGWTEAFF. CDR3 in DNA: TGCGCCAGCAGCTTATCGACAGGGGGCTGGACTGAAGCTTTCTTT.

The rearrangement uses TRBV14 and TRBJ1-6; D is possibly TRBD1 (5 bases). Germline V lookup: CDR1 SGHDN, CDR2 FVKESK. CDR3 length: 15 amino acids. Trimming stripped 0 bases from V and 7 bases from J, with 10 bases between. CDR3 coding DNA: TGTGCCAGCAGCCAAGATCCGGGACCAAATTCACCCCTCCACTTT. This sequence encodes CASSQDPGPNSPLHF.